This TCR beta chain was captured by sequencing in a study of shared clonotypes between healthy human individuals. For the study at large: Serving as donors were a couple of women and a few men, whose ages spanned 18 to 49. Study outcomes and limitations: Rarefaction showed that sequencing of sorted subsets was incomplete (despite large depth).

Per sorted-subset replicate PCR, input was around 200 ng DNA, representing tens of thousands of T cell genomes. Original methodology: ImmunoSEQ supplied junction-only sequences lacking quality scores, so filtering was different. Sequencing used immunoSEQ multiplex PCR; TCRdb keeps in-frame clones, though not all of them. V and J calls and clone size are those listed in that table; D and trimming were worked out from the DNA. Of over a million clones in the sample, 75% to 85% were seen once. With regard to this clone: Its antigen is undetermined.

CDR3 size: 14 residues. Losses at the gene ends were 4 bases for V and 1 base for J; bases not matched to a gene: 2. Germline V gene data show CDR1 as SGHRS and CDR2 as YFSETQ. The chain joins TRBV5-1 to TRBJ2-7; 10 nucleotides line up with TRBD1. The sequence was collected from a man aged 18 to 30 in good health. Some clones in this sample may be carry-over from other donors' samples. The sequenced sample was memory CD4+ T cells from PBMCs. Specified subset: CD45RA-negative fraction. CDR3 DNA sequence: TGCGCCAGCAGCCGGGGACAGGGGTCCTACGAGCAGTACTTC. Translated: CASSRGQGSYEQYF.